This T cell receptor beta chain derives from a study of blood T cell repertoires in COVID-19 (dated by TCRdb to about 2020). For the study in its entirety: Samples covering the acute and convalescent phases of COVID-19 were provided by collaborators in the United States, Italy and Spain. The material from the prospective study consisted of cDNA or gDNA derived from T cells, B-cell-depleted T cells, or PBMCs. The dataset comprised deeply sampled blood TCRbeta repertoires from subjects exposed to, actively infected with, or recovered from COVID-19. The repertoires were made available in a free public database intended to serve as a resource for research on the immune response to SARS-CoV-2. Samples came from the ongoing ImmuneRACE study (first 160 participants) plus 1,254 subjects from 6 global collaborators. The sample metadata nearly always contained a de-identified subject ID, COVID-19 status, age in years and sex. Where available, HLA class I and class II types were taken from metadata supplied by the sample provider and were not determined by assay-based typing. Study-level results and caveats: The amount of clinical and demographic metadata varied by source and participant and was provided uncurated.

To note about this clone: The antigen this receptor binds is unknown. Base qualities are not recorded, but no much larger clone differs from it by a single base.

Collaborating institutions collected whole blood in K2EDTA tubes following their own protocols. For TCRbeta analysis, collaborators shipped samples as frozen whole blood, isolated PBMCs, or DNA extracted from either of those sample types. TCRbeta CDR3 regions were amplified from genomic DNA by means of the immunoSEQ Assay, a bias-controlled multiplex PCR. On the authors' methods: Nucleated cell counts per sample were estimated from amplification of reference gene primers within the assay. To quantify the absolute abundance of each unique TCRbeta CDR3 rearrangement, sequence reads were collapsed and filtered. For each sample, productive Simpson clonality was calculated as the square root of Simpson's diversity index across productive rearrangements. The clones in this table, taken by TCRdb from immuneACCESS, are in-frame only. Not every clone is retained; where verified, under half of the shortfall comes from an unresolved V gene, and the cause of the rest is unknown. That table is the source of V, J and clone size, and D and trimming were worked out from the DNA. This sample is represented by around 280,000 clones; about 88% of them were singletons. The ten top clones hold around 1.4% of the sample.

The cysteine opens and the phenylalanine closes a CDR3 of 11 amino acids. Just the 33-base CDR3 DNA is kept, in frame starting at base 1. CDR1 is given as DFQATT and CDR2 as SNEGSKA, both from the germline V gene (reference sequence). V and J are truncated by 7 bases and 4 bases respectively, leaving an intervening sequence of 10 bases. The sample consisted of peripheral blood. The TCR sequence derives from a man between 70 and 80 years old with acute or convalescent COVID-19. The V and J genes are TRBV20-1 and TRBJ1-1; no D segment can be confidently identified. The DNA is as follows: TGCAGTGTTTACGGGAGCACTGAAGCTTTCTTT. It specifies CSVYGSTEAFF.